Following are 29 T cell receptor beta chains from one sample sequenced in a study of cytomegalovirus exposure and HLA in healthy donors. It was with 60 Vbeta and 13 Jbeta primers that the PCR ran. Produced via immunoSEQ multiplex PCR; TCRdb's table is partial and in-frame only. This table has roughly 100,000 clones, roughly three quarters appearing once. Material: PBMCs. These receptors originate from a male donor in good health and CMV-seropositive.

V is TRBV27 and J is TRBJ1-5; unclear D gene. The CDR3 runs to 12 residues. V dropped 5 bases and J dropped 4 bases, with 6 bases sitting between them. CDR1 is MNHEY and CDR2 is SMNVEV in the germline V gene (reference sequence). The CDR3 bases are TGTGCCAGCAGTCCCGTTAATCAGCCCCAGCATTTT. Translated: CASSPVNQPQHF.

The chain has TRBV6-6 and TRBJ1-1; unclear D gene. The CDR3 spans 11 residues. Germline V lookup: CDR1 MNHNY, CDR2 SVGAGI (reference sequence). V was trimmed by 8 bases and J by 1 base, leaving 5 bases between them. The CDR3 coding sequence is TGTGCCAGCTTCCGGAACACTGAAGCTTTCTTT. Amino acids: CASFRNTEAFF.

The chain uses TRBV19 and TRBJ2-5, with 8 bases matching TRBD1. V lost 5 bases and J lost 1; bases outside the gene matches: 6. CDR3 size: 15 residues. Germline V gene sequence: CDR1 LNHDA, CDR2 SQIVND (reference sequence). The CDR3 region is CASSLHDRGQETQYF. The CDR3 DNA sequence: TGTGCCAGTAGTCTCCACGACAGGGGCCAAGAGACCCAGTACTTC. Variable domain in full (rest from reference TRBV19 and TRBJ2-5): DGGITQSPKYLFRKEGQNVTLSCEQNLNHDAMYWYRQDPGQGLRLIYYSQIVNDFQKGDIAEGYSVSREKKESFPLTVTSAQKNPTAFYLCASSLHDRGQETQYFGPGTRLLVL.

In nucleotides, the CDR3 is TGTGCCAGTAGACCGGACAGGGCCGGGATCTATGGCTACACCTTC. It specifies CASRPDRAGIYGYTF. This sequence joins TRBV19 and TRBJ1-2, with TRBD1 matching over 8 bases. CDR1 is LNHDA and CDR2 is SQIVND in the germline V gene (reference sequence). This CDR3 is built from 15 residues. The V gene end was trimmed by 6 bases and the J gene end by 4 bases; junction bases not matched to a gene: 10.

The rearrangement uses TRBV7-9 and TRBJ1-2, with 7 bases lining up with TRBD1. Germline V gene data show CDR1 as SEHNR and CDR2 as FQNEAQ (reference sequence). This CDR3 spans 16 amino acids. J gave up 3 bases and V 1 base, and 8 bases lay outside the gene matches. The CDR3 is CASSLEGPTGDYGYTF. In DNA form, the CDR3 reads TGTGCCAGCAGCTTAGAAGGTCCTACAGGGGACTATGGCTACACCTTC.

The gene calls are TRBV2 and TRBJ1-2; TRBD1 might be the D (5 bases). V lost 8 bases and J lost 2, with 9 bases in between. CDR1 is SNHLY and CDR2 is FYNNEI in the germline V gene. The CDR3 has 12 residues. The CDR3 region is CASFGGNYGYTF. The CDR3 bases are TGTGCCAGCTTTGGGGGGAACTATGGCTACACCTTC.

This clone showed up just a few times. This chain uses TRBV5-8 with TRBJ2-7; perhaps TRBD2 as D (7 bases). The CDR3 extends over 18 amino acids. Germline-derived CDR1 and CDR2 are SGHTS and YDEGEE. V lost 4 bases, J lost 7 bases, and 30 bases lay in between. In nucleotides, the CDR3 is TGTGCCAGCAGCCCTGAGGGGGTTCGGGGGGACCTAACGGGGGAGCAGTACTTC. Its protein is CASSPEGVRGDLTGEQYF.

This CDR3 is CASSNMNTEAFF. The CDR3 DNA is TGTGCCAGCAGCAACATGAACACTGAAGCTTTCTTT. The genes are TRBV6-6 and TRBJ1-1; D not resolved. The CDR3 spans 12 residues. The V gene's germline CDR1 is MNHNY and CDR2 SVGAGI (reference sequence). The V and J ends lost 6 bases and 0 bases respectively, with 5 bases between them.

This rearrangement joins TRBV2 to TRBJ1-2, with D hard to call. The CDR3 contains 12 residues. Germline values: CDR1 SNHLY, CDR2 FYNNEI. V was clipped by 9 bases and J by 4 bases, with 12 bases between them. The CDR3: CASQSGVYGYTF. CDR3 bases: TGTGCCAGTCAATCCGGTGTCTATGGCTACACCTTC.

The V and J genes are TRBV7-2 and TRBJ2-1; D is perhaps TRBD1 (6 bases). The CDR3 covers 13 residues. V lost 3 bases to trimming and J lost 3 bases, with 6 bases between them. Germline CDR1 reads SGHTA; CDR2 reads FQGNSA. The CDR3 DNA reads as TGTGCCAGCAGCTTGGGACACTACAATGAGCAGTTCTTC. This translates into CASSLGHYNEQFF.

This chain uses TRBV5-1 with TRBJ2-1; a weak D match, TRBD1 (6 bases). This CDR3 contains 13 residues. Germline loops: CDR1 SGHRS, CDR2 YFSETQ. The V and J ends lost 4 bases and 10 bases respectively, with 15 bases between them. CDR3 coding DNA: TGCGCCAGCAGCGTTTTACAGGGTTACGAGCAGTTCTTC. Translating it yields CASSVLQGYEQFF.

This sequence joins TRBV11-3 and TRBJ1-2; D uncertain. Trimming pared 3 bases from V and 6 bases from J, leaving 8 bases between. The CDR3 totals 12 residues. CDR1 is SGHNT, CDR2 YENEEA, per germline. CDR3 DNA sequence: TGTGCCAGCAGCTTTTCGGGTCATGGCTACACCTTC. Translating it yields CASSFSGHGYTF.

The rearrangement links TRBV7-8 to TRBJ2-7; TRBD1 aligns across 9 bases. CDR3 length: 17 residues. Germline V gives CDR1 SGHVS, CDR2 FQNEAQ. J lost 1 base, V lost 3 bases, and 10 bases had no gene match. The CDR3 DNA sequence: TGTGCCAGCAGCTTGGGGACAGGGAGTGGAGAATCCTACGAGCAGTACTTC. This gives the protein CASSLGTGSGESYEQYF.

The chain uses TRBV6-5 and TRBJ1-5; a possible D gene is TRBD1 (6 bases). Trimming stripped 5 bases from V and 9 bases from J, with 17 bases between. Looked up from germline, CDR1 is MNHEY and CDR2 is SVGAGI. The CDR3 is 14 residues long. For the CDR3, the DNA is TGTGCCAGCAGTCTTGGGACACGTAAAGGGCCCCAGCATTTT. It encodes CASSLGTRKGPQHF.

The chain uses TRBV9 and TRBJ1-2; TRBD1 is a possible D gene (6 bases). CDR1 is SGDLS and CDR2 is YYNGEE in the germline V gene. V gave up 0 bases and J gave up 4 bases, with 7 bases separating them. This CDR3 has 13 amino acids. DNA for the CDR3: TGTGCCAGCAGCGTAGTGGACAGCTATGGCTACACCTTC. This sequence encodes CASSVVDSYGYTF.

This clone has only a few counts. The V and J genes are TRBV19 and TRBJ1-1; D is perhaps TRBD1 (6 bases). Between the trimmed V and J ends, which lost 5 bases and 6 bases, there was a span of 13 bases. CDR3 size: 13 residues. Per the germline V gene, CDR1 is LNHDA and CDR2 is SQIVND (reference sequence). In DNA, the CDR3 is TGTGCCAGTAGTCCCACAGGGAGCGCTGAAGCTTTCTTT. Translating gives CASSPTGSAEAFF.

CDR3 sequence: CASSDSRGQPQHF. The CDR3 nucleotides read TGTGCCAGCAGCGACTCACGGGGACAGCCCCAGCATTTT. The chain is built from TRBV7-2 and TRBJ1-5, with D unclear. Trimming pared 5 bases from V and 7 bases from J, leaving 12 bases between. The CDR3 extends over 13 amino acids. Germline V lookup: CDR1 SGHTA, CDR2 FQGNSA.

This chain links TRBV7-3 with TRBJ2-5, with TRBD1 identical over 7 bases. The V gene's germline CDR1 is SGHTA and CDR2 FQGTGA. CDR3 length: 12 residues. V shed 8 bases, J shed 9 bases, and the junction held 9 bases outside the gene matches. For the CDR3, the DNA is TGTGCCAGCTCAAGGGACAGACAGGCCCAGTACTTC. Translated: CASSRDRQAQYF.

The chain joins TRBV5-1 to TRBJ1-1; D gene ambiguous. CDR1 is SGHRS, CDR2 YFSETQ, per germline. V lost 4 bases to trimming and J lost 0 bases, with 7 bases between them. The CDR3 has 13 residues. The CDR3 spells CASSRDLNTEAFF. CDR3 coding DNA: TGCGCCAGCAGCCGAGATTTGAACACTGAAGCTTTCTTT.

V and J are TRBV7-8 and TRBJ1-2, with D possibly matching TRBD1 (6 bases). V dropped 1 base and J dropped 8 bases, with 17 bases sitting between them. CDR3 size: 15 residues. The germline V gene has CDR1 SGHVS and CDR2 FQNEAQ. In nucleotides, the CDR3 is TGTGCCAGCAGCTTAGAAGGCCAGGGGCCTGGAGGCTACACCTTC. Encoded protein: CASSLEGQGPGGYTF.

The CDR3 sequence: CATTSPVGTGGPEYYGYTF. The DNA of the CDR3 is TGTGCCACCACCTCCCCGGTAGGGACAGGGGGACCTGAGTACTATGGCTACACCTTC. This chain uses TRBV15 with TRBJ1-2; 11 nucleotides agree with TRBD1. There are 19 residues in the CDR3. Germline assignment: CDR1 LNHNV and CDR2 YYDKDF (reference sequence). J lost 3 bases, V lost 7 bases, and 19 bases had no gene match.

CDR3 bases: TGTGCCTCCCAAGGAGGGGGCGATCAGCCCCAGCATTTT. As protein: CASQGGGDQPQHF. This sequence joins TRBV6-5 and TRBJ1-5; 7 bases are a match to TRBD1. V shed 11 bases, J shed 5 bases, and the junction held 9 bases outside the gene matches. Germline V gene sequence: CDR1 MNHEY, CDR2 SVGAGI. This CDR3 is 13 amino acids long.

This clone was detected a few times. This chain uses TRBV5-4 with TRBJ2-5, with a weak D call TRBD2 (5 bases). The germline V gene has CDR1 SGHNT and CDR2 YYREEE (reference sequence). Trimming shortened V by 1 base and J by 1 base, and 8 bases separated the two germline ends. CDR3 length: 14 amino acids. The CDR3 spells CASSLQAVQETQYF. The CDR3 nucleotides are TGTGCCAGCAGCTTGCAAGCGGTCCAAGAGACCCAGTACTTC.

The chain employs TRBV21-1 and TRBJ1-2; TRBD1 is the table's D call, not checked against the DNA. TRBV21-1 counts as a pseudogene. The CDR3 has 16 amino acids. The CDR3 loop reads CASSRLKADRPYGYTF. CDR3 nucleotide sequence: TGTGCCAGCAGCAGACTAAAAGCGGACAGGCCCTATGGCTACACCTTC.

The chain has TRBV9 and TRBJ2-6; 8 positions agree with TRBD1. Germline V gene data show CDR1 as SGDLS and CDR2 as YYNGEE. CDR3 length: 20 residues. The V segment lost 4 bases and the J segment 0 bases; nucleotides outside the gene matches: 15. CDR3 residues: CASSKPTGGNPISGANVLTF. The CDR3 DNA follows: TGTGCCAGCAGCAAACCAACAGGGGGAAACCCTATCTCTGGGGCCAACGTCCTGACTTTC. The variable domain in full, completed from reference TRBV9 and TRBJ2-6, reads DSGVTQTPKHLITATGQRVTLRCSPRSGDLSVYWYQQSLDQGLQFLIQYYNGEERAKGNILERFSAQQFPDLHSELNLSSLELGDSALYFCASSKPTGGNPISGANVLTFGAGSRLTVL.

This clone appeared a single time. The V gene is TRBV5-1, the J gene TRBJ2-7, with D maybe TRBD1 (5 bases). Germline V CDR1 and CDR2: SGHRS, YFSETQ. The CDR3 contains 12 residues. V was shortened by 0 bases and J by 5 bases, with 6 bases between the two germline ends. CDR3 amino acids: CASSLEGHEQYF. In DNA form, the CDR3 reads TGCGCCAGCAGCTTGGAGGGGCACGAGCAGTACTTC.

CDR3 in amino acids: CSVESGGTGAGNEQFF. The CDR3 DNA reads as TGCAGCGTTGAATCGGGAGGGACAGGGGCGGGCAATGAGCAGTTCTTC. The rearrangement uses TRBV29-1 and TRBJ2-1; the match to TRBD1 covers 10 bases. Germline trimming cut 2 bases from V and 6 bases from J; bases unmatched to any gene: 10. Per germline, CDR1 SQVTM and CDR2 ANQGSEA. The CDR3 is 16 amino acids.

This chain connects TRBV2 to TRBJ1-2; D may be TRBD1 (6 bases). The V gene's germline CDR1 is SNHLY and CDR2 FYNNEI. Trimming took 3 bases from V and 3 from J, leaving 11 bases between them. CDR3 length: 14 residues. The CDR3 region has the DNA TGTGCCAGCAGTGATGGGACATACCACTATGGCTACACCTTC. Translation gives CASSDGTYHYGYTF.

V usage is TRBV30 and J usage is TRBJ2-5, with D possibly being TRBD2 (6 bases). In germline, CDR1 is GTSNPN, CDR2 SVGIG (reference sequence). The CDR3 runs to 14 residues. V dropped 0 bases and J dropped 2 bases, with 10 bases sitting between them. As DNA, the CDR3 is TGTGCCTGGAGTGTTCCGGGGAGGCAAGAGACCCAGTACTTC. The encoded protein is CAWSVPGRQETQYF.